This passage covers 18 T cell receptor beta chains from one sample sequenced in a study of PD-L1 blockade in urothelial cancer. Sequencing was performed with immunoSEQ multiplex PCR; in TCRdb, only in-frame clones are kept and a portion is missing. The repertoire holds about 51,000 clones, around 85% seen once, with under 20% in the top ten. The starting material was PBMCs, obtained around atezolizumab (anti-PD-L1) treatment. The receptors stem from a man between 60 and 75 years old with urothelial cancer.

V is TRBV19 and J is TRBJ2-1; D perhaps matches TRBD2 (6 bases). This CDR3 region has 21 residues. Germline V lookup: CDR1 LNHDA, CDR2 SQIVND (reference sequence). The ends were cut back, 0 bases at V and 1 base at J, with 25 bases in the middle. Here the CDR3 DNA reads TGTGCCAGTAGTATAGATCGCTTTCTCGGGGTAGCGGTGGTTTCCTACAATGAGCAGTTCTTC. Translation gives CASSIDRFLGVAVVSYNEQFF.

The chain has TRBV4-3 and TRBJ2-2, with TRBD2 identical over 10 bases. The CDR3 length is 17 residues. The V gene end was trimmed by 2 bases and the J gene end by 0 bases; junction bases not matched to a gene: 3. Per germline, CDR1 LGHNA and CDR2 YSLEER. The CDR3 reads CASSQNSGRPNTGELFF. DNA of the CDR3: TGCGCCAGCAGCCAAAATAGCGGGAGGCCGAACACCGGGGAGCTGTTTTTT.

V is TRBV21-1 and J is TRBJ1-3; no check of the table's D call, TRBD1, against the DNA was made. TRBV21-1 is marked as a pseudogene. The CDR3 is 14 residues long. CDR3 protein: CASSKVRSGNTIYF. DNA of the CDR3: TGTGCCAGCAGCAAAGTCAGGTCTGGAAACACCATATATTTT.

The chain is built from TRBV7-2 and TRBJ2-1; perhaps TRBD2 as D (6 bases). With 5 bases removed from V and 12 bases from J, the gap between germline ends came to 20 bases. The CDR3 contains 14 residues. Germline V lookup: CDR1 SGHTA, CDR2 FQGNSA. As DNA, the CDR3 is TGTGCCAGCAGCCCCGCCCGTTCAGTGGGGGGGCAGTTCTTC. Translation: CASSPARSVGGQFF.

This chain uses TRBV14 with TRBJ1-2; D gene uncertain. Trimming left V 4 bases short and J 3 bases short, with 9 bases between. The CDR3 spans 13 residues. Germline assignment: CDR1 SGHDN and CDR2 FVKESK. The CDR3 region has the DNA TGTGCCAGCAGCCTAGCGTATGACTATGGCTACACCTTC. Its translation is CASSLAYDYGYTF. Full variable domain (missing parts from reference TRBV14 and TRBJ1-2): EAGVTQFPSHSVIEKGQTVTLRCDPISGHDNLYWYRRVMGKEIKFLLHFVKESKQDESGMPNNRFLAERTGGTYSTLKVQPAELEDSGVYFCASSLAYDYGYTFGSGTRLTVV.

CDR3: CSARAGGNTGELFF. CDR3 bases: TGCAGCGCAAGGGCAGGGGGGAACACCGGGGAGCTGTTTTTT. The rearrangement joins TRBV29-1 to TRBJ2-2, with TRBD1 matching over 7 bases. V shed 7 bases and J 1 base; nucleotides not matched to a gene: 6. The CDR3 runs to 14 residues. Germline CDR1 is SQVTM and CDR2 is ANQGSEA.

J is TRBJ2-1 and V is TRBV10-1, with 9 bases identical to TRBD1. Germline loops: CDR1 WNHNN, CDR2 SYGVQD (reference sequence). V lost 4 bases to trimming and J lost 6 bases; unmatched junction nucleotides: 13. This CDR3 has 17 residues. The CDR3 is CASSGGVTGQGINEQFF. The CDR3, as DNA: TGCGCCAGCAGTGGGGGAGTAACGGGACAGGGTATCAATGAGCAGTTCTTC.

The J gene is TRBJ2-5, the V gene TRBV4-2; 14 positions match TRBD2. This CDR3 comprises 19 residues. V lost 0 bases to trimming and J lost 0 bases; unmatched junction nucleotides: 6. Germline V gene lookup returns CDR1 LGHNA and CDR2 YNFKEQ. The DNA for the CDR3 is TGTGCCAGCAGCCAAGACGGGGGGACTAGCGGGGGTTACCAAGAGACCCAGTACTTC. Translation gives CASSQDGGTSGGYQETQYF.

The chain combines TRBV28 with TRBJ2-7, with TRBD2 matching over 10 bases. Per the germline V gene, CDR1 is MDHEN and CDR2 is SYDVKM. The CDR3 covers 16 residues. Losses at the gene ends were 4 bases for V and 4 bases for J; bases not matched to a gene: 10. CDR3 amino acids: CASSYFASGSWYEQYF. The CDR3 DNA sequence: TGTGCCAGCAGTTATTTTGCTAGCGGGAGCTGGTACGAGCAGTACTTC.

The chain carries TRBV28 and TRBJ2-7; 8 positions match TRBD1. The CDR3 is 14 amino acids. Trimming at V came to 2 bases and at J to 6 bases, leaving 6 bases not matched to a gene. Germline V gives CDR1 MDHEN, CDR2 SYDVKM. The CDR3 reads CASSLRDRTLEQYF. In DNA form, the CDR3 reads TGTGCCAGCAGTTTAAGGGACAGGACCCTCGAGCAGTACTTC.

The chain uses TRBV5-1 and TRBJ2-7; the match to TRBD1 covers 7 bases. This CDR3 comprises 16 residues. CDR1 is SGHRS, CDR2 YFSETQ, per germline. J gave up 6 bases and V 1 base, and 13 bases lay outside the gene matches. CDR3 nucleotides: TGCGCCAGCAGCTTGCTTCCAGGGGGAGCCAATTCCGAGCAGTACTTC. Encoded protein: CASSLLPGGANSEQYF.

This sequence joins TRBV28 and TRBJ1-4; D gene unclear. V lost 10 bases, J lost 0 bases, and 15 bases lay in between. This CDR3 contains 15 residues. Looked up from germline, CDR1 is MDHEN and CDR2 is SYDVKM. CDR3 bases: TGTGCCACCTTTGGGAGGCGGGCAACTAATGAAAAACTGTTTTTT. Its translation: CATFGRRATNEKLFF.

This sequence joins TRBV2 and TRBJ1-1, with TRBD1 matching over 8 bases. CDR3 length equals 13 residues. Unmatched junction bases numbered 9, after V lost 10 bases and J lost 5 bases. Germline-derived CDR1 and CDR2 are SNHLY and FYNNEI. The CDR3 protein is CATGQGFSTEAFF. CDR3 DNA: TGTGCCACCGGACAGGGCTTCTCGACTGAAGCTTTCTTT.

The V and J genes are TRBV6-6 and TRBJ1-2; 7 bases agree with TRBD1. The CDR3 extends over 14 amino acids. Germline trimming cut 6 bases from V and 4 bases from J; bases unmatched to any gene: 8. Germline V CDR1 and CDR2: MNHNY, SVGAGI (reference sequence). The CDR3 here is CASSLLDRAYGYTF. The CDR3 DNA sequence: TGTGCCAGCAGCCTCTTAGACAGGGCCTATGGCTACACCTTC.

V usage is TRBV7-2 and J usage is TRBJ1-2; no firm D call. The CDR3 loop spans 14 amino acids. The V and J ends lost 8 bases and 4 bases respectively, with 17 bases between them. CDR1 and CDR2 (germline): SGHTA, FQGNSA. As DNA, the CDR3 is TGTGCCAGCGCCCAGTCACCGGGAACCTATGGCTACACCTTC. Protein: CASAQSPGTYGYTF.

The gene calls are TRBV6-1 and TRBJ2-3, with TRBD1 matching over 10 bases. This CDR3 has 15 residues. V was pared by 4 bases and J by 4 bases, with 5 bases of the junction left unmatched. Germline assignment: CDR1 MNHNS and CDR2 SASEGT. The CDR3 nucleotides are TGTGCCAGCAGTGTAGACAGGGGGCCATCAGATACGCAGTATTTT. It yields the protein CASSVDRGPSDTQYF.

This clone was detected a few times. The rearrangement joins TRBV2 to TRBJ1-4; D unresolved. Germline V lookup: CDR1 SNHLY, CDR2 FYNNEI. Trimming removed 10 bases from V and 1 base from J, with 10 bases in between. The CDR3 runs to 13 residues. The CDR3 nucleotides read TGTGCCACCACTCATATAACTAATGAAAAACTGTTTTTT. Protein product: CATTHITNEKLFF. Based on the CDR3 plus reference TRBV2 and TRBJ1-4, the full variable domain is EPEVTQTPSHQVTQMGQEVILRCVPISNHLYFYWYRQILGQKVEFLVSFYNNEISEKSEIFDDQFSVERPDGSNFTLKIRSTKLEDSAMYFCATTHITNEKLFFGSGTQLSVL.

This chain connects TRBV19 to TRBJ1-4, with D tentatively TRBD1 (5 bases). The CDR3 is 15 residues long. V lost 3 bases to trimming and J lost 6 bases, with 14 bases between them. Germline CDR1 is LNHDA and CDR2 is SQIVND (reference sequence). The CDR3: CASSIDWGGDEKLFF. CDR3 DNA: TGTGCCAGTAGTATTGACTGGGGGGGAGATGAAAAACTGTTTTTT.